The entry that follows covers one TCR beta chain sequence. Its antigen is undetermined. Amplification by 5'RACE using constant-segment primers produced TCR alpha and TCR beta cDNA libraries that carried sample barcodes and UMIs. Via MiXCR, TCRdb re-called the 5' RACE reads, giving one row per CDR3 protein. The table lists approximately 300,000 distinct CDR3 sequences, roughly a fifth of them singletons, with 20% to 25% in the top ten. The data are from a study of T-cell memory formation after mild COVID-19. Study-level results: Pre-infection memory harbored some responding clones, suggesting cross-reactive memory joined. CD8+ contracting clones occupied EMRA, while CD4+ ones occupied mainly CM and EM. Second-wave clones peaking on day 37 lacked confirmed SARS-CoV-2 specificity.

Source material: PBMCs or a T cell subset sorted from them (not recorded which). The origin of this receptor is a man aged 18-30 years who had mild COVID-19 (a few samples of this study predate the infection). Cell type and time point are not known.

The CDR3 spells CATRGQGGIEQFF. In DNA, the CDR3 is TGTGCCACCAGGGGACAGGGGGGGATTGAGCAGTTCTTC. This chain uses TRBV24-1 with TRBJ2-1; 11 positions match TRBD1. CDR3 length: 13 amino acids. Germline CDR1 KGHDR, CDR2 SFDVKD. V shed 7 bases, J shed 9 bases, and the junction held 4 bases outside the gene matches.